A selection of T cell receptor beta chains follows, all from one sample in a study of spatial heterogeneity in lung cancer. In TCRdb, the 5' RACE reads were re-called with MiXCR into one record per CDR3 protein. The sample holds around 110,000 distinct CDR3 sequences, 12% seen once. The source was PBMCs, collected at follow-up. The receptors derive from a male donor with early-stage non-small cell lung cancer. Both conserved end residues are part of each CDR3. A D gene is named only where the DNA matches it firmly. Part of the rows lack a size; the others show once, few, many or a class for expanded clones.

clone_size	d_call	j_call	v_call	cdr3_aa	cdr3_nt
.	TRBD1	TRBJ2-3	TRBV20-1	CSARLPSTGSYTPDTQYF	TGCAGTGCTAGACTTCCGTCGACAGGGTCATACACCCCAGATACGCAGTATTTT
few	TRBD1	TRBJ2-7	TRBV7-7	CASSPTGWDRSYEQYF	TGTGCTAGCAGCCCGACTGGCTGGGACAGGTCCTACGAGCAGTACTTC
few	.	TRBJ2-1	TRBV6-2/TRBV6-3	CASSSVRDSYNEQFF	TGTGCCAGCAGTTCTGTACGGGACTCCTACAATGAGCAGTTCTTC
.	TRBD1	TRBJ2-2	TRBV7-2	CASSPSPGTGGNTGELFF	TGTGCCAGCAGCCCCTCTCCCGGGACAGGGGGCAACACCGGGGAGCTGTTTTTT
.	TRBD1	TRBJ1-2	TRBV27	CASSLYGTGATRYGYTF	TGTGCCAGCAGTTTATACGGGACAGGGGCTACCCGCTATGGCTACACCTTC
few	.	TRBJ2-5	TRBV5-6	CASSSALTPPETQYF	TGTGCCAGCAGCTCCGCACTTACCCCTCCAGAGACCCAGTACTTC
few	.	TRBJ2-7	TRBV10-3	CAISENGYTYEQYF	TGTGCCATCAGTGAGAACGGATACACCTACGAGCAGTACTTC
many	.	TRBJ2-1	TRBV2	CASRGTGSLQFF	TGTGCCAGCAGGGGGACTGGTTCGTTGCAGTTCTTC
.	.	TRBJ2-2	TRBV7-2	CASSLFPGELLF	TGTGCCAGCAGCTTATTCCCCGGGGAGCTGCTTTTT
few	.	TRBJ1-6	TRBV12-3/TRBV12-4	CASSFSYNSPLHF	TGTGCCAGCAGTTTTTCATATAATTCACCCCTCCACTTT
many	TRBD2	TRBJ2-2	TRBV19	CASKTGLAGAGELFF	TGTGCCAGCAAAACCGGCCTAGCGGGCGCCGGGGAGCTGTTTTTT
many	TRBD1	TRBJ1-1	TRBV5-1	CASSLIQGAPNTEAFF	TGCGCCAGCAGCCTGATACAGGGGGCCCCGAACACTGAAGCTTTCTTT
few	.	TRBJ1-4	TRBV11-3	CASSSMREKLFF	TGTGCCAGCAGCTCAATGAGGGAAAAACTGTTTTTT
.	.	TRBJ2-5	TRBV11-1	CASSYDRYQETQYF	TGTGCCAGCAGCTACGACAGGTACCAAGAGACCCAGTACTTC
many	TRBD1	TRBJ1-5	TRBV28	CASRRSLGQGVNQPQHF	TGTGCCAGCAGACGTTCCCTTGGACAGGGGGTTAATCAGCCCCAGCATTTT
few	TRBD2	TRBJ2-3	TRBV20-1	CSAKALAGGPTDTQYF	TGCAGTGCCAAGGCCTTAGCGGGGGGGCCGACAGATACGCAGTATTTT
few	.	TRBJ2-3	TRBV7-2	CASASALTDTQYF	TGTGCCAGCGCGAGTGCCTTAACAGATACGCAGTATTTT
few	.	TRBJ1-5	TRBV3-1	CASSQDITGTQPQHF	TGTGCCAGCAGCCAAGATATAACAGGGACTCAGCCCCAGCATTTT
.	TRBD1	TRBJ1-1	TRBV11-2	CASSPRTGVMNTEAFF	TGTGCCAGCAGCCCGCGGACAGGAGTAATGAACACTGAAGCTTTCTTT
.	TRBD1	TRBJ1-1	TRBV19	CASRLTGLYTEAFF	TGTGCCAGTAGACTGACAGGGTTGTACACTGAAGCTTTCTTT
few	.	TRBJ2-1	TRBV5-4	CASSTLTRADYNEQFF	TGTGCCAGCAGCACACTGACTAGGGCGGATTACAATGAGCAGTTCTTC
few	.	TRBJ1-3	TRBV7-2	CASSFPSLSSGNTIYF	TGTGCCAGCAGCTTCCCGTCCCTCTCCTCTGGAAACACCATATATTTT
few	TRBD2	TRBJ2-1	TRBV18	CASSPYSQRGLGEQFF	TGTGCCAGCTCACCGTATTCGCAGCGGGGGCTGGGGGAGCAGTTCTTC
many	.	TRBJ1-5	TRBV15	CATSSRGGGQPQHF	TGTGCCACCAGCAGCCGAGGAGGAGGCCAGCCCCAGCATTTT
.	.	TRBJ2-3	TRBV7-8	CASSLEFSSLGWGDTQYF	TGTGCCAGCAGCTTAGAATTCAGCTCGTTGGGTTGGGGTGATACGCAGTATTTT
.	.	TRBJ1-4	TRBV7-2	CASSLSGYNEKLFF	TGTGCCAGCAGCTTAAGCGGGTATAATGAAAAACTGTTTTTT
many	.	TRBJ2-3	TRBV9	CASSPQGGQADTQYF	TGTGCCAGCAGCCCTCAGGGGGGGCAGGCAGATACGCAGTATTTT
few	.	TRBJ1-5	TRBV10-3	CAISESEGNQPQHF	TGTGCCATCAGTGAGTCCGAAGGCAATCAGCCCCAGCATTTT
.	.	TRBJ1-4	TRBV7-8	CASSLAGAARANEKLFF	TGTGCCAGCAGCTTAGCTGGGGCGGCCCGCGCTAATGAAAAACTGTTTTTT
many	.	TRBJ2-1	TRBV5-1	CASSLALPGRVDNEQFF	TGCGCCAGCAGCTTGGCTTTGCCGGGACGGGTTGACAATGAGCAGTTCTTC
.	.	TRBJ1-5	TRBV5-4	CASSPGNQPQHF	TGTGCCAGCAGCCCCGGTAATCAGCCCCAGCATTTT
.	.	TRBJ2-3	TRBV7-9	CASARGYTDTQYF	TGTGCCAGCGCCCGCGGGTACACAGATACGCAGTATTTT
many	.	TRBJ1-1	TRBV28	CASSPYTGRTEAFF	TGTGCCAGCAGTCCCTACACAGGACGCACTGAAGCTTTCTTT
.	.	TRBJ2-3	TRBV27	CASSLSRTDTQYF	TGTGCCAGCAGTCTTTCACGCACAGATACGCAGTATTTT
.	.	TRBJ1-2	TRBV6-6	CASSYPPRTTARFLDGYTF	TGTGCCAGCAGTTATCCACCTAGGACAACCGCTCGGTTCCTTGATGGCTACACCTTC
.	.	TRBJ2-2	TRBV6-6	CASSRGREVNTGELFF	TGTGCCAGCAGTAGGGGACGTGAGGTGAACACCGGGGAGCTGTTTTTT
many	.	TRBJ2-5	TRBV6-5	CASSIQPYQETQYF	TGTGCCAGCAGTATCCAGCCGTACCAAGAGACCCAGTACTTC
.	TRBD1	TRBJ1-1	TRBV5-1	CASSIWTGAGTEAFF	TGCGCCAGCAGCATCTGGACAGGGGCCGGCACTGAAGCTTTCTTT
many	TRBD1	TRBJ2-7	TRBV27	CASSLSTRDRGTYEQYF	TGTGCCAGCAGTTTATCGACCCGGGACAGGGGAACCTACGAGCAGTACTTC
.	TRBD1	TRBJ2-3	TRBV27	CASTPGQGGGLDTQYF	TGTGCCAGCACCCCGGGACAGGGGGGAGGACTGGATACGCAGTATTTT
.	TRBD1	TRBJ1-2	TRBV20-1	CSAPTGGGYTF	TGCAGTGCGCCGACAGGGGGAGGCTACACCTTC
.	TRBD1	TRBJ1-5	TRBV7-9	CASSSSQGSGRPQHF	TGTGCCAGCAGCTCCTCACAGGGGTCGGGGCGGCCCCAGCATTTT
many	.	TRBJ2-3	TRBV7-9	CASSPDTQYF	TGTGCCAGCAGCCCAGATACGCAGTATTTT
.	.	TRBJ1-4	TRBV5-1	CATKTSRDTAEKLFF	TGCGCCACCAAGACAAGCCGGGACACGGCTGAAAAACTGTTTTTT
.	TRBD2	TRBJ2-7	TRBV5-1	CASRGGLAGIYEQYF	TGCGCCAGCAGGGGTGGACTAGCGGGAATCTACGAGCAGTACTTC
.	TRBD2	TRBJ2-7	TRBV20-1	CSAKSGGRYEQYF	TGCAGTGCTAAGAGCGGGGGGAGGTACGAGCAGTACTTC
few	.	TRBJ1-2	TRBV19	CASRPEGGLGYGYTF	TGTGCCAGTAGACCAGAAGGGGGATTGGGCTATGGCTACACCTTC
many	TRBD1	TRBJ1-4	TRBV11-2	CASSLSGQLATNEKLFF	TGTGCCAGCAGCCTTTCGGGACAGCTTGCAACTAATGAAAAACTGTTTTTT
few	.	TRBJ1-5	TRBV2	CASSEDIVNQPQHF	TGTGCCAGCAGTGAGGACATTGTCAATCAGCCCCAGCATTTT
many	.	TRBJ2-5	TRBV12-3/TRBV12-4	CASTEGLPQETQYF	TGTGCCAGCACCGAGGGTCTCCCTCAAGAGACCCAGTACTTC
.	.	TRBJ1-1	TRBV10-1	CASSGAWGAGEAFF	TGCGCCAGCAGTGGAGCATGGGGCGCGGGGGAAGCTTTCTTT
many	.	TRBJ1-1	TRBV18	CASSPGVPGTEAFF	TGTGCCAGCTCACCAGGAGTCCCGGGGACTGAAGCTTTCTTT
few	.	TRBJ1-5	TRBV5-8	CASSSTAGWIGGPLF	TGTGCCAGCAGTTCAACGGCGGGCTGGATTGGGGGCCCCCTTTTT
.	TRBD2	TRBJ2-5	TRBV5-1	CASSRGTSVQETQYF	TGCGCCAGCAGCCGCGGGACTAGCGTTCAAGAGACCCAGTACTTC
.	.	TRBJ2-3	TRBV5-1	CASSAGQWTDTQYF	TGCGCCAGCAGCGCGGGACAATGGACAGATACGCAGTATTTT
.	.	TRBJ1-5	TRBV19	CASQGLGNQPQHF	TGTGCCAGCCAGGGTCTGGGGAATCAGCCCCAGCATTTT
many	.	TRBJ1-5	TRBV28	CASSSTEYQPQHF	TGTGCCAGCAGCTCTACCGAGTATCAGCCCCAGCATTTT
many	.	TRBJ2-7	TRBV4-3	CASSPGARGSYEQYF	TGCGCCAGCAGCCCCGGGGCCCGGGGGTCCTACGAGCAGTACTTC
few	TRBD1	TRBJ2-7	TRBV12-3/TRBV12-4	CASRRTGGSGREQYF	TGTGCCAGCAGGCGGACAGGGGGCTCGGGTCGGGAGCAGTACTTC
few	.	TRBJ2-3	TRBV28	CASRSAAADTQYF	TGTGCCAGCAGATCGGCGGCCGCAGATACGCAGTATTTT